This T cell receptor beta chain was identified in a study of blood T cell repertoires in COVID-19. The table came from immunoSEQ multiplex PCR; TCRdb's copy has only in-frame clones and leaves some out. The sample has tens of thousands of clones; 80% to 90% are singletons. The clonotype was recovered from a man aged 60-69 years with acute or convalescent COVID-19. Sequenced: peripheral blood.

The CDR3 spells CASSGGLAGVSYNEQFF. CDR3 nucleotide sequence: TGTGCCAGCAGTGGAGGGTTAGCGGGAGTCTCCTACAATGAGCAGTTCTTC. The V call is TRBV25-1, the J call TRBJ2-1, with TRBD2 identical over 9 bases. From germline, CDR1 is MGHDK and CDR2 SYGVNS. The CDR3 spans 17 residues. Trimming cost V 4 bases and J 0 bases; bases outside gene matches: 7.